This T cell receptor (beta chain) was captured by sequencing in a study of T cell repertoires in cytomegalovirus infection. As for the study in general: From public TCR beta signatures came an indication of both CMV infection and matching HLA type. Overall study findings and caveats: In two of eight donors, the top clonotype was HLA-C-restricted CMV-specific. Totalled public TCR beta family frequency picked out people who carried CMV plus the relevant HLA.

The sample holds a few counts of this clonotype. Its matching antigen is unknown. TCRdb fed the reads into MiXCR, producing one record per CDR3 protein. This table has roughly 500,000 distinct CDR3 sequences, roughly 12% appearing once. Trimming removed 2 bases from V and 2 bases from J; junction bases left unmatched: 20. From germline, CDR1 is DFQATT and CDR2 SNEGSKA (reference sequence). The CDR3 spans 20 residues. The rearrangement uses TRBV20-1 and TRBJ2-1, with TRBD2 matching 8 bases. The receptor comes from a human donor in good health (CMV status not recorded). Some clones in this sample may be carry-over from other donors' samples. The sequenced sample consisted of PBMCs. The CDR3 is CSARPGVRGAGAPTYNEQFF. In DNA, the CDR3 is TGCAGTGCTAGACCGGGCGTCCGTGGAGCGGGGGCCCCAACCTACAATGAGCAGTTCTTC.